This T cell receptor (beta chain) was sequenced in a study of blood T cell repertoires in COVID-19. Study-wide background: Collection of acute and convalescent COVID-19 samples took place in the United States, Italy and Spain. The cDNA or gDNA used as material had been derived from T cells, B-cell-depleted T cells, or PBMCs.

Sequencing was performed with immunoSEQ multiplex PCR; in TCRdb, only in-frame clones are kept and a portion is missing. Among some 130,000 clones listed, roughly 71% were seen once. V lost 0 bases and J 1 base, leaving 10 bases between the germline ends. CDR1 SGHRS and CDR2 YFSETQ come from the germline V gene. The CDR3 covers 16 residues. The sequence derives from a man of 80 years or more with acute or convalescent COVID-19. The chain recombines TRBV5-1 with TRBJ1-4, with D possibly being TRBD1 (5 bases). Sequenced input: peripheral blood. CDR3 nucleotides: TGCGCCAGCAGCTTGGCCCTAGGGGTAACTAATGAAAAACTGTTTTTT. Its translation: CASSLALGVTNEKLFF.